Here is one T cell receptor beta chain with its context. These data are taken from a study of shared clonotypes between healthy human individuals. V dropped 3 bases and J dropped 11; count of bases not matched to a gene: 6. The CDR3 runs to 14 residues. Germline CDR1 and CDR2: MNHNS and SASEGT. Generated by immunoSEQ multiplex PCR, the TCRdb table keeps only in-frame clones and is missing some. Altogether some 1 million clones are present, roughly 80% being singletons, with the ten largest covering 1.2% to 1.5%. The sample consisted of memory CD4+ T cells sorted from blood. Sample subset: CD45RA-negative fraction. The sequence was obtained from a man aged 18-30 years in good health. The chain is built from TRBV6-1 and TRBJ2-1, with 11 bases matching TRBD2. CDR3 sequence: CASSERLAGGKQFF. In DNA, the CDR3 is TGTGCCAGCAGTGAGCGCCTAGCGGGAGGAAAGCAGTTCTTC.